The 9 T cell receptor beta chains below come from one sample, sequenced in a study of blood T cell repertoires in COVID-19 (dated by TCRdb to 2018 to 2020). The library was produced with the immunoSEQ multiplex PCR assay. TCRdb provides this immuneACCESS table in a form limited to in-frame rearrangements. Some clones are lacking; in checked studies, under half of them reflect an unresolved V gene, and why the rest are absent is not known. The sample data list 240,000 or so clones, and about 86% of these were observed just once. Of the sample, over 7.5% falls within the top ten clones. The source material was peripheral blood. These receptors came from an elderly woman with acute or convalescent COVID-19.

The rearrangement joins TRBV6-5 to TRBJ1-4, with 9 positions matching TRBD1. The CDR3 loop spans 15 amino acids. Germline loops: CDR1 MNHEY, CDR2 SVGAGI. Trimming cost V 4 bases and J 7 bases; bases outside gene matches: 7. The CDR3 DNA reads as TGTGCCAGCAGTTTCGTGAGGACAGGGGTTGAAAAACTGTTTTTT. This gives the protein CASSFVRTGVEKLFF.

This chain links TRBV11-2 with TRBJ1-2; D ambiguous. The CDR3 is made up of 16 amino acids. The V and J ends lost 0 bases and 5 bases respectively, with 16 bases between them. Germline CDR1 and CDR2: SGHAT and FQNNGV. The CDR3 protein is CASSLDFAHSGYGYTF. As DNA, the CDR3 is TGTGCCAGCAGCTTAGATTTTGCACACTCGGGGTATGGCTACACCTTC.

CDR3 DNA sequence: TGTGCCAGCAGTTTAAGGGGGACAGGGGGCTCCTACGAGCAGTACTTC. Encoded protein: CASSLRGTGGSYEQYF. This rearrangement joins TRBV28 to TRBJ2-7; TRBD1 matches at 11 bases. Germline-derived CDR1 and CDR2 are MDHEN and SYDVKM. The CDR3 is made up of 16 amino acids. The junction had 3 bases not matched to a gene; V was cut back by 2 bases and J by 0 bases.

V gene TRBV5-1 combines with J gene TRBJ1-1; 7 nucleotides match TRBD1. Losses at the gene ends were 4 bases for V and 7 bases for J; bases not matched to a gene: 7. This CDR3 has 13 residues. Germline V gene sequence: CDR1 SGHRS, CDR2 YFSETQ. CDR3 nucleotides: TGCGCCAGCAGCGCTCAGGGGGATGGTGAAGCTTTCTTT. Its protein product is CASSAQGDGEAFF.

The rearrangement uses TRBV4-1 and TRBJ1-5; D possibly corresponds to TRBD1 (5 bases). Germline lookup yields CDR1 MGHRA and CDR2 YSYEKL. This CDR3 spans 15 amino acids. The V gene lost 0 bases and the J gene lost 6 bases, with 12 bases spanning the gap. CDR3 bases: TGCGCCAGCAGCCAAGATCAAGGGGTGGGTCAGCCCCAGCATTTT. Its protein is CASSQDQGVGQPQHF.

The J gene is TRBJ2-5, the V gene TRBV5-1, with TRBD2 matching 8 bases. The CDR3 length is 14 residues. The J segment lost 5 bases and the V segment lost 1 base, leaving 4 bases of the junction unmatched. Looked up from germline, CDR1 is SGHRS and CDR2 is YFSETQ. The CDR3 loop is CASSLQVAGETQYF. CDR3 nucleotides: TGCGCCAGCAGCTTGCAGGTAGCGGGGGAGACCCAGTACTTC.

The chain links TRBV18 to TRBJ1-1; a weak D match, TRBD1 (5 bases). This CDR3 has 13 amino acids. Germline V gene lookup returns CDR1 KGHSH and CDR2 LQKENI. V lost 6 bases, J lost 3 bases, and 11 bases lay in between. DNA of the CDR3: TGTGCCAGCTCTCAGGCGGGGGACACTGAAGCTTTCTTT. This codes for CASSQAGDTEAFF. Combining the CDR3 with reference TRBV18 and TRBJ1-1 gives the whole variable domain NAGVMQNPRHLVRRRGQEARLRCSPMKGHSHVYWYRQLPEEGLKFMVYLQKENIIDESGMPKERFSAEFPKEGPSILRIQQVVRGDSAAYFCASSQAGDTEAFFGQGTRLTVV.

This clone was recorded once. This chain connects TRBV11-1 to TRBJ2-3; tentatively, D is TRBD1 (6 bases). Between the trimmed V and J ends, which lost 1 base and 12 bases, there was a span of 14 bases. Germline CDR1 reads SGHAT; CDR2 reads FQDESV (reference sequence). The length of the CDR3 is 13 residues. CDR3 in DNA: TGTGCCAGCAGCTTAGAGTCAGGGGCGGGCCAGTATTTT. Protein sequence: CASSLESGAGQYF.

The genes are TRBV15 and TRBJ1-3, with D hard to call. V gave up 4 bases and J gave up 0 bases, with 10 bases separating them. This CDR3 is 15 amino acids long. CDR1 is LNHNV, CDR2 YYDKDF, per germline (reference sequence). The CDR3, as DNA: TGTGCCACCAGCACCCTCGAGGGCTCTGGAAACACCATATATTTT. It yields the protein CATSTLEGSGNTIYF.